Listed below are T cell receptor beta chains from one sample, sequenced in a study of blood T cells in healthy people across ages. TCRdb re-called the 5' RACE reads with MiXCR, one entry per CDR3 protein. This table has under 1,000,000 distinct CDR3 sequences, around 36% appearing once. Sequenced material: blood. The receptors originated from a man between 18 and 29 years old in good health. CDR3s include the opening cysteine and the closing phenylalanine or tryptophan. The D gene is left open where the match is weak. The size of a clone is reported for some rows only, either as once, few or many, or as a class for expanded clones.

V gene	D gene	clone size	J gene	CDR3 length	CDR3 protein	CDR3 DNA
TRBV5-1	.	.	TRBJ1-5	17	CASSPGGERGSNQSQHF	TGCGCCAGCAGCCCCGGAGGGGAGAGGGGCTCGAATCAGTCCCAGCATTTT
TRBV28	.	.	TRBJ2-7	14	CASSLTGVRGEQYF	TGTGCCAGCAGTTTAACCGGGGTAAGAGGCGAGCAGTACTTC
TRBV29-1	.	.	TRBJ2-2	14	CSVAPGHGSGELFF	TGCAGCGTCGCCCCGGGACATGGGTCCGGGGAGCTGTTTTTT
TRBV29-1	.	.	TRBJ2-7	13	CSVVPTPSGEQYF	TGCAGCGTTGTCCCGACCCCGTCTGGTGAGCAGTACTTC
TRBV27	.	.	TRBJ2-1	13	CARSRQATYEQFF	TGTGCCCGCAGTCGACAGGCTACCTACGAGCAGTTCTTC
TRBV7-2	.	.	TRBJ1-5	14	CASSLSRDNQPQHF	TGTGCCAGCAGCTTAAGCAGGGACAATCAGCCCCAGCATTTT
TRBV7-2	.	few	TRBJ1-5	15	CASSTSGLSNQPQHF	TGTGCCAGCAGCACCTCAGGGTTAAGCAATCAGCCCCAGCATTTT
TRBV7-2	TRBD2	.	TRBJ2-3	15	CASSPPGGRTDTQYF	TGTGCCAGCAGCCCCCCGGGAGGGAGGACAGATACGCAGTATTTT
TRBV7-2	.	.	TRBJ1-2	12	CASSFNGYGYTF	TGTGCCAGCAGCTTCAATGGCTATGGCTACACCTTC
TRBV20-1	TRBD2	many	TRBJ2-7	13	CSASSGTTYEQYF	TGCAGTGCTAGTTCCGGGACTACCTACGAGCAGTACTTC
TRBV7-9	.	.	TRBJ1-6	15	CASNQQGSYNSPLHF	TGTGCCAGCAACCAACAGGGTTCCTATAATTCACCCCTCCACTTT
TRBV20-1	TRBD2	many	TRBJ2-3	14	CSARVAGDTDTQYF	TGCAGTGCTAGAGTTGCGGGGGACACAGATACGCAGTATTTT
TRBV5-5	.	many	TRBJ2-7	15	CASSLTSSRAYEQYF	TGTGCCAGCAGCCTGACTTCTAGCCGGGCTTACGAGCAGTACTTC
TRBV10-2	.	many	TRBJ2-3	14	CASSAGPPTDTQYF	TGCGCCAGCAGTGCCGGTCCCCCCACAGATACGCAGTATTTT
TRBV28	.	.	TRBJ1-1	15	CASSTWVGLITEAFF	TGTGCCAGCAGTACTTGGGTCGGACTCATCACTGAAGCTTTCTTT
TRBV7-2	.	many	TRBJ1-1	12	CASSLDLGEAFF	TGTGCCAGCAGCCTAGACCTGGGTGAAGCTTTCTTT
TRBV7-9	.	.	TRBJ1-3	15	CASSSPGYSGNTIYF	TGTGCCAGCAGCTCCCCTGGTTACTCTGGAAACACCATATATTTT
TRBV20-1	.	.	TRBJ1-6	13	CSARTVDNSPLHF	TGCAGTGCTAGAACGGTCGATAATTCACCCCTCCACTTT
TRBV29-1	TRBD2	.	TRBJ2-2	15	CSVEGTSGTTGELFF	TGCAGCGTTGAGGGGACTAGCGGGACTACCGGGGAGCTGTTTTTT
TRBV21-1	.	few	TRBJ1-1	14	CASIMGQENTEAFF	TGTGCCAGCATAATGGGACAGGAGAACACTGAAGCTTTCTTT
TRBV10-3	.	.	TRBJ2-3	11	CAIRDTDTRYF	TGTGCCATCAGGGACACAGATACGCGGTATTTT
TRBV20-1	.	few	TRBJ2-5	14	CSASRGGSQETQYF	TGCAGTGCTAGTAGGGGTGGCTCCCAAGAGACCCAGTACTTC
TRBV25-1	.	many	TRBJ2-1	14	CASSESGSYNEQFF	TGTGCCAGCAGTGAATCGGGGTCCTACAATGAGCAGTTCTTC
TRBV5-1	.	.	TRBJ2-3	16	CASSPGTVPGTDTQYF	TGCGCCAGCAGCCCCGGGACGGTTCCCGGCACAGATACGCAGTATTTT
TRBV20-1	TRBD2	.	TRBJ2-1	16	CSASGAGRGDYNEQFF	TGCAGTGCTAGCGGAGCCGGGCGGGGGGACTACAATGAGCAGTTCTTC
TRBV4-2	TRBD1	.	TRBJ2-5	17	CASSRGGTGSDQETQYF	TGTGCCAGCAGCCGGGGAGGGACAGGGTCTGACCAAGAGACCCAGTACTTC
TRBV4-1	TRBD1	.	TRBJ2-1	17	CASSQVDRDKYYNEQFF	TGCGCCAGCAGCCAAGTCGACAGGGACAAATACTACAATGAGCAGTTCTTC
TRBV27	.	few	TRBJ1-5	13	CASSSMGNQPQHF	TGTGCCAGCAGTTCCATGGGCAATCAGCCCCAGCATTTT
TRBV20-1	.	.	TRBJ2-5	15	CSASSLGQNGETQYF	TGCAGTGCTAGCTCCCTGGGGCAGAACGGGGAGACCCAGTACTTC
TRBV12-3/TRBV12-4	TRBD2	.	TRBJ2-2	15	CASRGLAGNTGELFF	TGTGCCAGCAGGGGACTAGCGGGAAACACCGGGGAGCTGTTTTTT
TRBV5-1	.	.	TRBJ1-2	15	CASSPTGGISYGYTF	TGCGCCAGCAGCCCGACTGGGGGTATAAGCTATGGCTACACCTTC
TRBV12-3/TRBV12-4	.	few	TRBJ2-3	13	CASSFTWTDTQYF	TGTGCCAGCAGTTTTACGTGGACAGATACGCAGTATTTT
TRBV5-4	TRBD2	.	TRBJ2-5	16	CASSNGLAGGQETQYF	TGTGCCAGCAGTAACGGACTAGCGGGGGGACAAGAGACCCAGTACTTC
TRBV3-1	.	many	TRBJ1-2	12	CASSQPMSGYTF	TGTGCCAGCAGCCAACCAATGAGCGGCTACACCTTC
TRBV20-1	.	.	TRBJ1-1	14	CSARATGANTEAFF	TGCAGTGCTAGAGCGACCGGGGCGAACACTGAAGCTTTCTTT
TRBV20-1	.	.	TRBJ1-1	18	CSARDRERVARLNTEAFF	TGCAGTGCTAGAGATCGTGAAAGGGTCGCCCGATTGAACACTGAAGCTTTCTTT
TRBV29-1	.	.	TRBJ1-2	14	CSVRQTTSIYGYTF	TGCAGCGTGAGACAGACCACTTCCATCTATGGCTACACCTTC
TRBV5-6	.	few	TRBJ1-1	15	CASSHFQGGVTEAFF	TGTGCCAGCAGCCACTTCCAAGGGGGGGTTACTGAAGCTTTCTTT
TRBV20-1	TRBD2	many	TRBJ2-1	15	CSALRTSGGANEQFF	TGCAGTGCTCTACGGACTAGCGGGGGGGCCAATGAGCAGTTCTTC
TRBV12-3/TRBV12-4	.	.	TRBJ2-3	15	CASSLEGARSDAQYF	TGTGCCAGCAGTTTAGAGGGAGCGCGATCAGATGCGCAGTATTTT
TRBV7-6	.	.	TRBJ1-6	16	CASSLGEYGYNSPLHF	TGTGCCAGCAGCTTAGGGGAATACGGCTATAATTCACCCCTCCACTTT